This TCR beta chain comes out of a study of tissue T cells after allogeneic stem cell transplantation. Study-level points and caveats: This small cohort was clinically heterogeneous, and sampling depth was a limitation. Within patients, tissue anatomy strongly shaped TCR repertoire composition. Blood and spleen captured only part of the tissue TCR repertoire.

Time point reported: mouse harvest day 7 after allogeneic transplant. Tail vein injection delivered 10^7 T-cell-depleted bone marrow cells and 10^6 splenic CD5+ T cells. Tissues came from B6→BALB/c major-mismatch GVHD mice at day 7 or 14. A word on this clone: Its antigen is unidentified. Mouse germline and gene names are used.

Profiling relied on immunoSEQ multiplex PCR, and the TCRdb table lists in-frame clones only, not all of them. Of roughly 6,800 clones listed, 50% are singletons. The clonotype was recovered from a female BALB/c mouse given C57BL/6 T cells with graft-versus-host disease after an allogeneic hematopoietic cell transplant. The specimen sequenced was gut tissue.

Here the CDR3 reads CSSSQIGTGGREQYF. The CDR3 bases that were read are TGCTCCAGCAGTCAAATCGGGACTGGGGGGAGGGAACAGTAC. The rearrangement links TRBV23 to TRBJ2-7; the table's D call, TRBD2, was not checked against the DNA. The read gets to within 1 residue of the CDR3 end, and the germline J gene fills in the rest. The CDR3 loop spans 15 amino acids. The V gene's germline CDR1 is KGHTA and CDR2 FQNQQP.